The present T cell receptor beta chain was sequenced within a study of blood T cell repertoires in COVID-19. Study as a whole: Samples of COVID-19 (acute and convalescent) were obtained from the United States, Italy and Spain. In each case, the material was cDNA or gDNA derived from T cells, B-cell-depleted T cells, or PBMCs.

Trimming stripped 4 bases from V and 8 bases from J, with 12 bases between. The CDR3 is 13 amino acids. The V gene's germline CDR1 is MRHNA and CDR2 SNTAGT. TCRdb's table, derived via immunoSEQ multiplex PCR, lists solely in-frame clones and lacks some. The repertoire has 40,000 to 50,000 clones, roughly 86% of them found once; the top ten carry 59%. The source is a man between 70 and 80 years old with acute or convalescent COVID-19. This chain links TRBV6-4 with TRBJ2-1; D call uncertain. The sequenced material came from peripheral blood. CDR3 sequence: CASSALEGYEQFF. The CDR3 nucleotides are TGTGCCAGCAGTGCCCTAGAAGGATATGAGCAGTTCTTC.